The rows below give T cell receptor beta chains drawn from one sample of a study of T cells in localized non-small cell lung cancer. The data were produced by immunoSEQ multiplex PCR, yet TCRdb's version contains in-frame clones alone and is incomplete. The sample shows roughly 1,800 clones, around two fifths of them seen only once. The material sequenced was lung tumor tissue, taken before any cancer treatment. These receptors originate from a female donor over 55 with stage I lung adenocarcinoma. Both conserved end residues are part of each CDR3. Fields, in order: CDR3 length, V gene, D gene, J gene, clone size, CDR3 DNA, CDR3 protein. A D gene is named only where the DNA matches it firmly. Clone size is stated in some rows and not others, as once, few, many or a class when expanded.

14	TRBV27	.	TRBJ2-6	.	TGTGCCAGCAGTTTAGAGGCTGGGGCCAACGTCCTGACTTTC	CASSLEAGANVLTF
15	TRBV5-1	.	TRBJ2-3	few	TGCGCCAGCAGCTCCTTATCCAGTACCACAGATACGCAGTATTTT	CASSSLSSTTDTQYF
16	TRBV10-2	TRBD2	TRBJ2-5	.	TGCGCCAGCAGTGAGCAGAGCGGGGCGTACCAAGAGACCCAGTACTTC	CASSEQSGAYQETQYF
15	TRBV14	.	TRBJ1-4	.	TGTGCCAGCAGCCCGACACTTGACACTAATGAAAAACTGTTTTTT	CASSPTLDTNEKLFF
16	TRBV10-2	TRBD2	TRBJ2-1	.	TGCGCCAGCAGTGGATTTATAGCGGGGGGTTACAATGAGCAGTTCTTC	CASSGFIAGGYNEQFF
13	TRBV19	TRBD1	TRBJ1-5	.	TGTGCCAGTGACAGGGGTAGCAATCAGCCCCAGCATTTT	CASDRGSNQPQHF
15	TRBV19	.	TRBJ1-4	.	TGTGCCAGTAGCACCGGGATTGCAACTAATGAAAAACTGTTTTTT	CASSTGIATNEKLFF
14	TRBV11-3	.	TRBJ2-3	few	TGTGCCAGCAGCTTAGGACAAAGCACAGATACGCAGTATTTT	CASSLGQSTDTQYF
13	TRBV19	TRBD1	TRBJ1-2	.	TGTGCCACTAGGACAGGGGGCATCAATGGCTACACCTTC	CATRTGGINGYTF
15	TRBV11-3	.	TRBJ2-2	few	TGTGCCAGCAGCCAAAATGGACAAAACACCGGGGAGCTGTTTTTT	CASSQNGQNTGELFF
16	TRBV15	.	TRBJ1-4	.	TGTGCCACCAGCTCCCACGGCGGGGACGGGAGCGAAAAACTGTTTTTT	CATSSHGGDGSEKLFF
17	TRBV9	.	TRBJ2-1	.	TGTGCCAGCAGCGTAGCCGGAACTAGTAATGGTTACAATGAGCAGTTCTTC	CASSVAGTSNGYNEQFF
14	TRBV6-8	TRBD1	TRBJ1-3	.	TGTGCCAGCAGACAACCGACAGGGGAAAACACCATATATTTT	CASRQPTGENTIYF
13	TRBV28	.	TRBJ1-1	.	TGTGTCAGCAGTTTCCAACGCGGGGCCCGATTCCTTTTT	CVSSFQRGARFLF
15	TRBV29-1	TRBD1	TRBJ1-1	.	TGCAGCGTTCTTAAAACGGGACAGGGGGCCACTGAAGCTTTCTTT	CSVLKTGQGATEAFF
15	TRBV6-8	TRBD2	TRBJ2-3	.	TGTGCCAGCAGTTACGGGACTAGAAGTTCAGATACGCAGTATTTT	CASSYGTRSSDTQYF
14	TRBV9	.	TRBJ2-3	few	TGTGCCAGCAGCGTAGAATGGGGGTCAGATACGCAGTATTTT	CASSVEWGSDTQYF
13	TRBV9	TRBD1	TRBJ2-7	few	TGTGCCTGCTCCTGGGACAGGGGGCGGGAGCAGTACTTC	CACSWDRGREQYF
14	TRBV6-8	TRBD2	TRBJ2-3	medium-sized	TGTGCCAGCGAAAGCGGGGTTTTTTCCGATACGCAGTATTTT	CASESGVFSDTQYF
16	TRBV19	TRBD1	TRBJ2-2	.	TGTGCCAGTAGCCTCGGACAGGGGGCCGGGACCGGGGAGCTGTTTTTT	CASSLGQGAGTGELFF
14	TRBV18	TRBD1	TRBJ1-2	.	TGTGCCAGCTCACTCACAGGGGTTGAGGTTGGCTACACCTTC	CASSLTGVEVGYTF
16	TRBV28	.	TRBJ1-5	large	TGTGCCAGCAGTTTACCGGACGTACGGATCAATCAGCCCCAGCATTTT	CASSLPDVRINQPQHF
13	TRBV9	.	TRBJ1-2	few	TGTGCCAGCAGCGCCGGGACACCCTATGGCTACACCTTC	CASSAGTPYGYTF
16	TRBV19	TRBD1	TRBJ1-6	once	TGTGCCAGTAGTTTCTTAACCGGGACAGGGAGACCGCTACTCCACTTT	CASSFLTGTGRPLLHF
14	TRBV11-3	TRBD1	TRBJ1-1	few	TGTGCCAGCAGCTTTCGACAGGGGAACACTGAAGCTTTCTTT	CASSFRQGNTEAFF
15	TRBV11-3	.	TRBJ1-3	few	TGTGCCAGCAGCTTGGCAGGGTACTCTGGAAACACCATATATTTT	CASSLAGYSGNTIYF
16	TRBV15	.	TRBJ2-3	.	TGTGCCACCAGCAGAGATCATTATGGGGTTGGGGGTACGCAGTATTTT	CATSRDHYGVGGTQYF
15	TRBV11-3	.	TRBJ1-3	.	TGTGCCAGCAGCCCCGACGGAATGACTGGAAACACCATATATTTT	CASSPDGMTGNTIYF
13	TRBV6-8	.	TRBJ1-4	few	TGTGCCAGCAGTGATCTACGGGGAGAAAAACTGTTTTTT	CASSDLRGEKLFF
14	TRBV6-8	.	TRBJ1-2	few	TGTGCCAGCAGTTACGGTCTACACCTCTATGGCTACACCTTC	CASSYGLHLYGYTF
14	TRBV6-8	.	TRBJ1-2	.	TGTGCCAGCAGACCCCAGGGACGTAGAAATGGCTACACCTTC	CASRPQGRRNGYTF
19	TRBV14	TRBD2	TRBJ2-3	once	TGTGCCAGCAGCCAACTCGAGGTAGCGGGGGGGCCAGAGGGAGATACGCAGTATTTT	CASSQLEVAGGPEGDTQYF
12	TRBV19	.	TRBJ2-1	few	TGTGCCAGTAGTACCTCGGGGTATGAGCAGTTCTTC	CASSTSGYEQFF
17	TRBV19	.	TRBJ1-4	.	TGTGCCAGTAGTTTCGGACGGGCGCCCTCTCCTAATGAAAAACTGTTTTTT	CASSFGRAPSPNEKLFF
13	TRBV29-1	.	TRBJ1-1	.	TGCAGCGTTGGAGAACAAAGCCGCACTGAAGCTTTCTTT	CSVGEQSRTEAFF
19	TRBV11-3	.	TRBJ1-5	few	TGTGCCAGCAGCTTACCGGTCGAAGGGGGGGACTGGAGCAATCAGCCCCAGCATTTT	CASSLPVEGGDWSNQPQHF
13	TRBV14	.	TRBJ1-1	.	TGTGCCAGCAGCCAAGCAGAGAGGACTGAAGCTTTCTTT	CASSQAERTEAFF
14	TRBV28	.	TRBJ2-1	.	TGTGCCAGTACCCCCATGAGGGAGAACAATGAGCAGTTCTTC	CASTPMRENNEQFF
13	TRBV19	.	TRBJ2-7	.	TGTGCCAGTAGTCTTGGGTCACCCTACGAGCAGTACTTC	CASSLGSPYEQYF
12	TRBV19	.	TRBJ1-1	.	TGTGCCAGTAAAGATTGGGGCACTGAAGCTTTCTTT	CASKDWGTEAFF
15	TRBV19	TRBD1	TRBJ2-2	.	TGTGCCAGTAGTTCGGGACAGGGGTGGACCGGGGAGCTATTTTTT	CASSSGQGWTGELFF
11	TRBV6-7	TRBD1	TRBJ1-1	.	TGTGCCGCGATACAGGGGACTGAAGCTTTCTTT	CAAIQGTEAFF
13	TRBV19	.	TRBJ2-1	.	TGTGCCAGTAGTATACAGGAAGGCAATGAGCAGTTCTTC	CASSIQEGNEQFF
14	TRBV15	.	TRBJ1-5	.	TGTGCCACCAGCAGAGGGGAGGTTTTCCAGCCCCAGCATTTT	CATSRGEVFQPQHF
13	TRBV6-8	.	TRBJ1-1	few	TGTGCCAGCAAGAATGAGGGGAACACTGAAGCTTTCTTT	CASKNEGNTEAFF
17	TRBV18	TRBD1	TRBJ1-4	.	TGTGCCAGCTCACCTTCCGCCGGGGACAGGGGAGGCGAAAAACTGTTTTTT	CASSPSAGDRGGEKLFF
13	TRBV23-1	.	TRBJ1-4	once	TGCGCCAGCAGATGGGGAGGTTGTGAAAAACTGTTTTTT	CASRWGGCEKLFF
15	TRBV11-3	.	TRBJ1-4	.	TGTGCCAGCAGCTTAGGACCGGGGCTAGGGGAAAAACTGTTTTTT	CASSLGPGLGEKLFF
16	TRBV15	.	TRBJ2-2	.	TGTGCCACCAGCAGGTTAAGACAGGTCGACCACGGGGAGCTGTTTTTT	CATSRLRQVDHGELFF
14	TRBV19	TRBD1	TRBJ1-4	.	TGTGCCAGTAGTCCTACCGGGACAGGGGAAAAACTGTTTTTT	CASSPTGTGEKLFF
14	TRBV19	.	TRBJ1-1	.	TGTGCCAGTAGTCCCAGTCCAGTAGAAGCTGAAGCTTTCTTT	CASSPSPVEAEAFF
18	TRBV11-3	.	TRBJ1-2	few	TGTGCCAGCAGCTTGGAACAGGGAACCCACAACCGAGTCTATGGCTACACCTTC	CASSLEQGTHNRVYGYTF